This T cell receptor beta chain is drawn from a study of shared clonotypes between healthy human individuals. Study findings and constraints: Blood was the sole source, and tissue repertoires probably differ. Some naive CD4 clonotypes, roughly 4.7%, turned up in common across a handful of donors. The study found lower generation probabilities in non-shared clonotypes than in those shared by all four donors.

The assay was carried out at the deep level. TCRdb keeps only in-frame clones here, not all; method: immunoSEQ multiplex PCR. The sample has approximately 2.3 million clones, approximately 93% seen once. The V end was cut by 0 bases, the J end by 3 bases, with 10 bases between. Germline V CDR1 and CDR2: SGHRS, YFSETQ. The CDR3 has 14 amino acids. Points on this clone: As yet, its antigen is unknown. In the same sample, other DNA sequences code for this CDR3.

The sequencing sample was made of naive CD4+ T cells from PBMCs. Indicated subset: CD45RA+ positively selected. This sequence originates from a man aged 18 to 29 in good health. Some clones in this sample may be carry-over from other donors' samples. The chain combines TRBV5-1 with TRBJ2-7, with D tentatively TRBD2 (6 bases). CDR3 sequence: CASSLAGDLYEQYF. Written as DNA, the CDR3 is TGCGCCAGCAGCTTGGCGGGGGATCTCTACGAGCAGTACTTC.